The next 10 T cell receptor beta chains were all read from a single sample in a study of CD8+CD57+ T cells in acquired aplastic anemia. Genomic DNA was employed as the template in profiling TCR beta VDJ and CDR3. In TCRdb, the reads were re-called with MiXCR into one record per CDR3 protein. The sample contains around 190,000 distinct CDR3 sequences, approximately 60% of which appear only once. Sequenced: sorted CD4+, CD8+, or CD8+CD57+ T cells (not recorded which) from PBMCs. The receptors here all came from a human donor in good health.

V and J are TRBV7-2 and TRBJ2-3, with TRBD2 matching 11 bases. There are 17 residues in the CDR3. Trimming took 1 base from V and 3 from J; bases not matched to a gene: 6. CDR1 and CDR2 from the germline V gene are SGHTA and FQGNSA. The CDR3 loop is CASSLDSSGGWTDTQYF. CDR3 in DNA: TGTGCCAGCAGCTTAGACTCTAGCGGGGGGTGGACAGATACGCAGTATTTT.

The rearrangement joins TRBV2 to TRBJ2-3; no clear D. The CDR3 totals 12 residues. V was cut by 7 bases and J by 2 bases, with 7 bases left in between. The germline gives CDR1 SNHLY, CDR2 FYNNEI. CDR3 nucleotide sequence: TGTGCCAGCAATAAGCCCACAGATACGCAGTATTTT. Protein: CASNKPTDTQYF.

The chain carries TRBV12-3 or TRBV12-4 and TRBJ2-5, with D possibly matching TRBD2 (6 bases). This CDR3 has 15 residues. Trimming removed 6 bases from V and 5 bases from J, with 19 bases in between. CDR3 bases: TGTGCCAGCAGCCGGTATGGTAGCGGTACTGAGACCCAGTACTTC. Residues: CASSRYGSGTETQYF.

This chain joins TRBV6-6 and TRBJ2-5; D unresolved. Germline CDR1 and CDR2: MNHNY and SVGAGI (reference sequence). The V and J ends lost 6 bases and 2 bases respectively, with 13 bases between them. The CDR3 has 14 amino acids. The CDR3 nucleotides read TGTGCCAGCAGAGTTGGGTACTATCAAGAGACCCAGTACTTC. This sequence encodes CASRVGYYQETQYF.

Only a few counts were recorded for this clonotype. CDR3 bases: TGCAGTGCTAGGATAGGAGAGACCCAGTACTTC. Encoded protein: CSARIGETQYF. The rearrangement uses TRBV20-1 and TRBJ2-5; D gene uncertain. The CDR3 spans 11 residues. Deletions cut 3 bases from V and 4 bases from J, with 6 bases between. CDR1 DFQATT and CDR2 SNEGSKA come from the germline V gene (reference sequence).

CDR3 amino acids: CASSLIGVGNTIYF. The CDR3 DNA reads as TGTGCCAGCAGCTTAATCGGGGTTGGAAACACCATATATTTT. This chain connects TRBV7-9 to TRBJ1-3; D is unclear. Germline loops: CDR1 SEHNR, CDR2 FQNEAQ (reference sequence). CDR3 length: 14 residues. Trimming left V 2 bases short and J 3 bases short, with 8 bases between. Full variable domain (rest looked up from reference TRBV7-9 and TRBJ1-3): DTGVSQNPRHKITKRGQNVTFRCDPISEHNRLYWYRQTLGQGPEFLTYFQNEAQLEKSRLLSDRFSAERPKGSFSTLEIQRTEQGDSAMYLCASSLIGVGNTIYFGEGSWLTVV.

This clonotype has a count of ten or more. The chain couples TRBV12-3 or TRBV12-4 to TRBJ2-1, with 14 nucleotides matching TRBD2. The CDR3 has 15 residues. With 6 bases clipped from V and 2 bases from J, the junction kept 0 bases outside the gene matches. CDR3 bases: TGTGCCAGCAGGGGACTAGCGGGGGCCTACAATGAGCAGTTCTTC. Its translation is CASRGLAGAYNEQFF.

This clonotype was counted only a few times. This chain joins TRBV6-2 or TRBV6-3 and TRBJ2-1, with D hard to call. The V end was cut by 4 bases, the J end by 0 bases, with 7 bases between. Germline-derived CDR1 and CDR2 are MNHEY and SVGEGT. This CDR3 has 14 amino acids. CDR3 amino acids: CASSFLSSYNEQFF. The DNA for the CDR3 is TGTGCCAGCAGTTTTTTGAGCTCCTACAATGAGCAGTTCTTC.

The gene calls are TRBV19 and TRBJ2-7, with 10 bases matching TRBD2. The V segment lost 11 bases and the J segment 6 bases; nucleotides outside the gene matches: 10. The germline CDR1 and CDR2 sequences are LNHDA and SQIVND (reference sequence). There are 13 residues in the CDR3. The CDR3 sequence: CAVGSGGAAEQYF. For the CDR3, the DNA is TGTGCCGTTGGGAGCGGGGGGGCCGCCGAGCAGTACTTC.

This clonotype was seen only a few times. The J gene is TRBJ2-7, the V gene TRBV7-9, with D perhaps matching TRBD1 (6 bases). Trimming stripped 3 bases from V and 5 bases from J, with 14 bases between. Germline values: CDR1 SEHNR, CDR2 FQNEAQ (reference sequence). The CDR3 contains 14 residues. The CDR3 DNA reads as TGTGCCAGCAGCTTCAGTCAGGGGCCCCACGAGCAGTACTTC. The encoded protein is CASSFSQGPHEQYF.